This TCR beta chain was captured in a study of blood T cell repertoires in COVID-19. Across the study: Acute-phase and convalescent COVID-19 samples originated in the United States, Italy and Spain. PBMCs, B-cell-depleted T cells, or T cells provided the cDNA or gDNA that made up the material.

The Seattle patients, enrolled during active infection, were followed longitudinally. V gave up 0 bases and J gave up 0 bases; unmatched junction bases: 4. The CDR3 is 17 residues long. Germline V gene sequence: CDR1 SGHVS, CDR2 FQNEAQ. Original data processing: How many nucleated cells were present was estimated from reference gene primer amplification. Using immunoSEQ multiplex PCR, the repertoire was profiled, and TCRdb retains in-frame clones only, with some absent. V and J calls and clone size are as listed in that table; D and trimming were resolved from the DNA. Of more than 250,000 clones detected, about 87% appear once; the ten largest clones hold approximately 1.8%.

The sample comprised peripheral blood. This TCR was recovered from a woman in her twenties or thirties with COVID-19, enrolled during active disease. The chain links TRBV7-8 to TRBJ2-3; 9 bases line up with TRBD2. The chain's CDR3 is CASSLAASGDSTDTQYF. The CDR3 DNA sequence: TGTGCCAGCAGCTTAGCGGCTAGCGGGGATAGCACAGATACGCAGTATTTT.